The clone carrying this T cell receptor (beta chain) was seen a handful of times. No DNA is shown, since the ends of the CDR3 on it are uncertain; the CDR3 is the one TCRdb lists. These data are taken from a study of tumor-infiltrating lymphocytes in localized non-small cell lung cancer. Germline loops: CDR1 GTSNPN, CDR2 SVGIG (reference sequence). Ends included, the CDR3 has 11 residues. Profiling relied on immunoSEQ multiplex PCR, and the TCRdb table lists in-frame clones only, not all of them. The sample lists approximately 14,000 clones, around 72% occurring once. V gene TRBV30 combines with J gene TRBJ2-7; the D call in the table, TRBD1, was not verified against the DNA. The sample comprised uninvolved lung tissue not adjacent to the tumor. The source is a human donor with non-small cell lung cancer. CDR3 region: CAWSVGTGNYF.